The subject of this entry is one TCR beta chain. Its antigen is undetermined. Produced via immunoSEQ multiplex PCR; TCRdb's table is partial and in-frame only. The data hold around 2,000,000 clones, with under 95% observed a single time. This entry comes from a study of shared clonotypes between healthy human individuals. In the study overall: The study enrolled two women and three men aged 18 to 49. Each donor's CD8 memory used one plate, CD8 naive two, each CD4 subset three. Findings and caveats of the study: Clonotypes shared by all four sorted-subset donors had higher generation probabilities than non-shared clonotypes. Researchers sampled only blood; tissue repertoires likely differ.

This CDR3 region has 13 residues. V lost 7 bases to trimming and J lost 6 bases, with 19 bases between them. Germline V lookup: CDR1 SQVTM, CDR2 ANQGSEA. Naive CD8 cells lacked CD45RO and underwent positive selection for CCR7, leaving out terminally differentiated effector memory CD45RA+ cells. This chain uses TRBV29-1 with TRBJ2-7; perhaps TRBD1 as D (5 bases). The source of this sequence is a man aged 18 to 30 in good health. Some clones in this sample may be carry-over from other donors' samples. Sequencing input: naive CD8+ T cells from PBMCs. The CDR3 spells CSAGPPVAREQYF. The CDR3 region has the DNA TGCAGCGCAGGGCCCCCTGTTGCGCGCGAGCAGTACTTC.